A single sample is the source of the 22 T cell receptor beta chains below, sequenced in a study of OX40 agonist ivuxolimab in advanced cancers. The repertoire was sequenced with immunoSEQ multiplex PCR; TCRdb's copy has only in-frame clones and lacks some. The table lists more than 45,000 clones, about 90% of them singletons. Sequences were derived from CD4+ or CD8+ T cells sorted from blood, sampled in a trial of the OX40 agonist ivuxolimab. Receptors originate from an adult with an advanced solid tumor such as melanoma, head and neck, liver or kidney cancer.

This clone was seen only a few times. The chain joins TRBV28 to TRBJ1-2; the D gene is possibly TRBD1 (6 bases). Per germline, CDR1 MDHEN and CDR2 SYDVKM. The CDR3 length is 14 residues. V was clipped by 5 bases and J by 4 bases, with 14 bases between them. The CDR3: CASSLGGRTYGYTF. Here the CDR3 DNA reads TGTGCCAGCAGTCTAGGGGGACGGACCTATGGCTACACCTTC.

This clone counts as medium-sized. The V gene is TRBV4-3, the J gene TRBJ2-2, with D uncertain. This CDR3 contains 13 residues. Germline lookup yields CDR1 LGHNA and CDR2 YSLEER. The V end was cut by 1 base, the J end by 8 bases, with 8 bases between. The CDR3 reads CASSQGVAGELFF. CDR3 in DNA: TGCGCCAGCAGCCAAGGTGTTGCTGGGGAGCTGTTTTTT.

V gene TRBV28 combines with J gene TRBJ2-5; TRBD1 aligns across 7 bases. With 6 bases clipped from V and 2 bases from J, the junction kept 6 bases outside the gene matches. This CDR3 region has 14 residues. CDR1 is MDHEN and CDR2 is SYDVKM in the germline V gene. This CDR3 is CASSSGTAQETQYF. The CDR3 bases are TGTGCCAGCAGCTCTGGGACAGCTCAAGAGACCCAGTACTTC.

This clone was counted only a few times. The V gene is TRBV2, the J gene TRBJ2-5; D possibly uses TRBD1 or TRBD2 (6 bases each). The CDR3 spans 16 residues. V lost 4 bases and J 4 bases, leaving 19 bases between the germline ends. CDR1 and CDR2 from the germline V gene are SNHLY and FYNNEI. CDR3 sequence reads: CASSVLQGGWGETQYF. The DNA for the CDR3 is TGTGCCAGCAGTGTTTTACAGGGAGGTTGGGGAGAGACCCAGTACTTC.

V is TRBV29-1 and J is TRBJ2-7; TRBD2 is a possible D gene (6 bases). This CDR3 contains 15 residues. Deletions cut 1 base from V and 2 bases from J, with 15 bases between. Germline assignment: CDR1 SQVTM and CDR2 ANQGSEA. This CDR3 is CSVEAGADGTYEQYF. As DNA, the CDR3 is TGCAGCGTTGAAGCGGGAGCTGATGGGACCTACGAGCAGTACTTC.

For the CDR3, the DNA is TGTGCCAGCAGTTACTCGGGCTTGACTAATGAAAAACTGTTTTTT. Translated: CASSYSGLTNEKLFF. The chain carries TRBV6-5 and TRBJ1-4; D is unclear. The V end lost 0 bases, the J end lost 2 bases, and 7 bases lay between the germline ends. The CDR3 spans 15 residues. In germline, CDR1 is MNHEY, CDR2 SVGAGI.

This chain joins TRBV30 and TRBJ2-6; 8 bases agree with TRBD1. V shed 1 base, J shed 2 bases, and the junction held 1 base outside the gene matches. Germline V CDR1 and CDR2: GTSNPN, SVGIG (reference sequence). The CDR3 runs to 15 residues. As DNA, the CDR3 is TGTGCCTGGAGTGCAGGGGGCGCTGGGGCCAACGTCCTGACTTTC. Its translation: CAWSAGGAGANVLTF.

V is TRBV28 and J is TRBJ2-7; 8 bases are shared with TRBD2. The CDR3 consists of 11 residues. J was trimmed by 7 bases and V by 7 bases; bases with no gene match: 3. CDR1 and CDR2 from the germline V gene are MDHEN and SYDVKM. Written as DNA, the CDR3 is TGTGCCAGCAATAGCGGGAATGAGCAGTACTTC. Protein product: CASNSGNEQYF.

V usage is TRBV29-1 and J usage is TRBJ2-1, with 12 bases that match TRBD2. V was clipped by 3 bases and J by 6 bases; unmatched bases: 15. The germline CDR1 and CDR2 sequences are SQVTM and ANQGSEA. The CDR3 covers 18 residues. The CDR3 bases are TGCAGCGTTGAGTCTTATAAGGAGACTAGCGGGAGTGGCAATGAGCAGTTCTTC. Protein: CSVESYKETSGSGNEQFF.

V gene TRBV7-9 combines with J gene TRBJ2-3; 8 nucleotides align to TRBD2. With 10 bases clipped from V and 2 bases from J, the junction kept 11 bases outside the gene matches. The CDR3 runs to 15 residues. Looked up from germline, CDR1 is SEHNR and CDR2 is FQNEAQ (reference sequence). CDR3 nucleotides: TGTGCCAACACAAGGGGTAGCGGGGACACAGATACGCAGTATTTT. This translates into CANTRGSGDTDTQYF.

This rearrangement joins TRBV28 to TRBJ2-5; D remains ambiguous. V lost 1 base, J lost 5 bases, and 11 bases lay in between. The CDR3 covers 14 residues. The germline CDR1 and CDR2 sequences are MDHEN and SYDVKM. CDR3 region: CASSLLLFGETQYF. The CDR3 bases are TGTGCCAGCAGTTTATTACTCTTCGGGGAGACCCAGTACTTC.

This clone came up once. CDR3 coding DNA: TGCGCCAGCAGGGGGGACAGGGGTGTTTGGGACAATGAGCAGTTCTTC. Translated, it gives CASRGDRGVWDNEQFF. This chain uses TRBV10-1 with TRBJ2-1, with 10 positions matching TRBD1. J gave up 5 bases and V 6 bases, and 10 bases lay outside the gene matches. CDR1 is WNHNN and CDR2 is SYGVQD in the germline V gene (reference sequence). The CDR3 runs to 16 residues.

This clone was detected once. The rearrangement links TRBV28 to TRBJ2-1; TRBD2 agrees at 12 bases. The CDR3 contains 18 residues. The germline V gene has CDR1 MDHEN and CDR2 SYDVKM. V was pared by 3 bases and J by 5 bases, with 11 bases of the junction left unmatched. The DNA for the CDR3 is TGTGCCAGCAGTTTCTCCCGGACTAGCGGGGAAAGGAACAATGAGCAGTTCTTC. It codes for CASSFSRTSGERNNEQFF.

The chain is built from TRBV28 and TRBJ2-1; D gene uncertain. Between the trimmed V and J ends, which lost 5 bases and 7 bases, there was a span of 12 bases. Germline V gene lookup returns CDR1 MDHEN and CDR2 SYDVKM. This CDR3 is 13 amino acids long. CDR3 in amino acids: CASSLRTENEQFF. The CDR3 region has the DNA TGTGCCAGCAGTCTCCGGACCGAAAATGAGCAGTTCTTC.

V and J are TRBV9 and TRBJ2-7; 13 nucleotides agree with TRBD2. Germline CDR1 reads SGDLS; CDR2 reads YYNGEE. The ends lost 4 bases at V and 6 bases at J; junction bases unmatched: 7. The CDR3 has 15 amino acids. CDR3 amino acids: CASSLSGLAGFEQYF. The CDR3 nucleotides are TGTGCCAGCAGCCTCTCGGGACTAGCGGGATTCGAGCAGTACTTC. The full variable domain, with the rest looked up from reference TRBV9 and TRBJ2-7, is DSGVTQTPKHLITATGQRVTLRCSPRSGDLSVYWYQQSLDQGLQFLIQYYNGEERAKGNILERFSAQQFPDLHSELNLSSLELGDSALYFCASSLSGLAGFEQYFGPGTRLTVT.

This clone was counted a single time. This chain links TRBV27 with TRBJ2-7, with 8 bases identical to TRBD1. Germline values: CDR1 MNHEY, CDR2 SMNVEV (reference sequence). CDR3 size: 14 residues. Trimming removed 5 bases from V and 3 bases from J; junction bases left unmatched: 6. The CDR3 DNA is TGTGCCAGCAGTGCCAGGGGGCTTGGCTACGAGCAGTACTTC. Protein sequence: CASSARGLGYEQYF.

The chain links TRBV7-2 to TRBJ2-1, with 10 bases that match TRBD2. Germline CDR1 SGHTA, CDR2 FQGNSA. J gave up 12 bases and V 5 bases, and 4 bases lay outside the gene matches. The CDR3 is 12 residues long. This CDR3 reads CASSPVAGGQFF. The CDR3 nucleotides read TGTGCCAGCAGCCCGGTAGCGGGAGGGCAGTTCTTC.

This CDR3 reads CASSITGGLNTEAFF. CDR3 nucleotides: TGTGCCAGTAGTATAACGGGAGGGCTGAACACTGAAGCTTTCTTT. The rearrangement joins TRBV19 to TRBJ1-1; D call uncertain. Germline lookup yields CDR1 LNHDA and CDR2 SQIVND (reference sequence). V dropped 2 bases and J dropped 0 bases, with 10 bases sitting between them. The CDR3 is made up of 15 amino acids.

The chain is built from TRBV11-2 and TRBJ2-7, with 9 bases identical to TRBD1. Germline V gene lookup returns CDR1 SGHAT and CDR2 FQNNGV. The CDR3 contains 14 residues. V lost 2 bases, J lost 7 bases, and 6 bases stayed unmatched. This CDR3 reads CASSLWTGEVEQYF. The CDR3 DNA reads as TGTGCCAGCAGCTTATGGACAGGGGAGGTAGAGCAGTACTTC.

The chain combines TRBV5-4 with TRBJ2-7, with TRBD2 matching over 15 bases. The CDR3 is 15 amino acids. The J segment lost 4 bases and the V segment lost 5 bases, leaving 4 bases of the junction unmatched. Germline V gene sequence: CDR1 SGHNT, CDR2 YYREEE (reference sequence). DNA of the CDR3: TGTGCCAGCAGTGCCGGACTAGCGGGAGGGTACGAGCAGTACTTC. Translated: CASSAGLAGGYEQYF. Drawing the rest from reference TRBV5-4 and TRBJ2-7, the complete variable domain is ETGVTQSPTHLIKTRGQQVTLRCSSQSGHNTVSWYQQALGQGPQFIFQYYREEENGRGNFPPRFSGLQFPNYSSELNVNALELDDSALYLCASSAGLAGGYEQYFGPGTRLTVT.

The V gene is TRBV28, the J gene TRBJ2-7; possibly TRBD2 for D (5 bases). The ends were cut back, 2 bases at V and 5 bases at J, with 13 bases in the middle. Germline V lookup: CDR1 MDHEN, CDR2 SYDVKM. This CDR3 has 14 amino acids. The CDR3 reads CASSLPGVANEQYF. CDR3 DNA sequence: TGTGCCAGCAGTTTACCCGGGGTTGCAAACGAGCAGTACTTC.

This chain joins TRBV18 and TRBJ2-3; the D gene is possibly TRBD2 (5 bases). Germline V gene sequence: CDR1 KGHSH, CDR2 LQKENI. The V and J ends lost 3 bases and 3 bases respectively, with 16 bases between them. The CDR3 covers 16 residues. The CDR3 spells CASSPMFQTGTDTQYF. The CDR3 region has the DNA TGTGCCAGCTCACCGATGTTCCAGACGGGGACAGATACGCAGTATTTT.